Shown below are 18 T cell receptor beta chains from a single sample sequenced in a study of cytomegalovirus exposure and HLA in healthy donors. Primers included in the PCR were 60 Vbeta and 13 Jbeta primers. Here immunoSEQ multiplex PCR was the method, and the copy in TCRdb shows in-frame clones only, minus some. The sample records approximately 150,000 clones, 80% being singletons. Source material: PBMCs. The receptor source for this set is a man in his thirties or forties in good health and CMV-seropositive.

The chain links TRBV7-9 to TRBJ2-2, with a weak D call TRBD1 (5 bases). Trimming removed 1 base at V and 13 bases at J, with 13 bases between. The CDR3 runs to 13 residues. CDR1 and CDR2 from the germline V gene are SEHNR and FQNEAQ (reference sequence). CDR3 protein: CASSLGAGFWLFF. CDR3 nucleotides: TGTGCCAGCAGCTTAGGCGCAGGGTTTTGGCTGTTTTTT.

This clone was detected only once. The gene calls are TRBV7-3 and TRBJ1-2; maybe TRBD1 (5 bases). V was shortened by 0 bases and J by 2 bases, with 16 bases between the two germline ends. This CDR3 contains 17 residues. In germline, CDR1 is SGHTA, CDR2 FQGTGA. The CDR3 is CASSLTGRGDQNYGYTF. The CDR3 bases are TGTGCCAGCAGCTTAACGGGGCGCGGGGACCAAAACTATGGCTACACCTTC.

This chain links TRBV29-1 with TRBJ2-1; D is unclear. Trimming stripped 4 bases from V and 8 bases from J, with 12 bases between. Per germline, CDR1 SQVTM and CDR2 ANQGSEA. The CDR3 has 12 residues. CDR3 nucleotides: TGCAGCGTTGCTGCGCGGTTCGATGAGCAGTTCTTC. Translated: CSVAARFDEQFF.

V and J are TRBV2 and TRBJ2-5; the D gene is possibly TRBD2 (5 bases). The CDR3 consists of 15 residues. Trimming stripped 4 bases from V and 0 bases from J, with 12 bases between. Germline V gives CDR1 SNHLY, CDR2 FYNNEI. The DNA for the CDR3 is TGTGCCAGCAGTGTGGGGTGGAGGTACCAAGAGACCCAGTACTTC. This encodes CASSVGWRYQETQYF.

The rearrangement joins TRBV27 to TRBJ2-2; 8 bases map to TRBD1. Germline V CDR1 and CDR2: MNHEY, SMNVEV (reference sequence). J was trimmed by 6 bases and V by 5 bases; bases with no gene match: 14. The CDR3 totals 17 residues. CDR3 amino acids: CASSKLNRQGIPGELFF. The CDR3 coding sequence is TGTGCCAGCAGTAAACTAAATAGACAGGGGATTCCCGGGGAGCTGTTTTTT.

As for this clone: One end of the junction fails to match germline, which may point to a read error. V and J are TRBV7-9 and TRBJ1-5, with TRBD1 matching over 8 bases. The CDR3 is 16 amino acids. The germline V gene encodes CDR1 SEHNR and CDR2 FQNEAQ (reference sequence). In DNA, the CDR3 is TGTTCCAGCAGCTTAGGAGGACAGGGAAGCAATCAGCCCCAGCATTTT. This encodes CSSSLGGQGSNQPQHF.

This clone was observed once. V usage is TRBV9 and J usage is TRBJ2-1; D is uncertain. V was clipped by 0 bases and J by 6 bases, with 4 bases between them. The length of the CDR3 is 12 residues. CDR1 is SGDLS, CDR2 YYNGEE, per germline. The CDR3 DNA reads as TGTGCCAGCAGCGTAGCGGGCAATGAGCAGTTCTTC. This gives the protein CASSVAGNEQFF.

The CDR3 here is CASSHRQGGVRNTEAFF. CDR3 bases: TGTGCCAGCAGCCATAGACAGGGTGGGGTCAGGAACACTGAAGCTTTCTTT. The chain uses TRBV13 and TRBJ1-1; 7 positions agree with TRBD1. The CDR3 length is 17 residues. J lost 1 base, V lost 5 bases, and 13 bases had no gene match. Germline CDR1 PRHDT, CDR2 FYEKMQ (reference sequence).

The chain couples TRBV6-6 to TRBJ2-7; D possibly corresponds to TRBD1 (6 bases). Trimming cost V 6 bases and J 1 base, with 16 bases left between them. Germline-derived CDR1 and CDR2 are MNHNY and SVGAGI (reference sequence). There are 15 residues in the CDR3. CDR3 DNA: TGTGCCAGCAGGGACAGCAAGTGGTCTTCCTACGAGCAGTACTTC. Translation: CASRDSKWSSYEQYF.

The chain joins TRBV7-9 to TRBJ2-4; 8 positions match TRBD2. The CDR3 spans 17 residues. In germline, CDR1 is SEHNR, CDR2 FQNEAQ (reference sequence). Trimming took 5 bases from V and 1 from J; bases not matched to a gene: 10. CDR3 nucleotide sequence: TGTGCCAGCAGCGATAGCGGGGACGGCTCGGCCAAAAACATTCAGTACTTC. Amino acids: CASSDSGDGSAKNIQYF.

This chain links TRBV5-4 with TRBJ1-1, with 11 bases fitting TRBD1. The CDR3 spans 16 residues. Germline assignment: CDR1 SGHNT and CDR2 YYREEE (reference sequence). The trim removed 5 bases at V and 3 bases at J, leaving 9 bases unmatched. The CDR3 region is CASSGQGAEVDTEAFF. The DNA for the CDR3 is TGTGCCAGCAGTGGACAGGGGGCCGAAGTGGACACTGAAGCTTTCTTT.

CDR3 loop: CASSPRLAGGPNTDTQYF. Written as DNA, the CDR3 is TGTGCCAGCAGCCCAAGACTAGCGGGGGGTCCAAACACAGATACGCAGTATTTT. V gene TRBV4-2 combines with J gene TRBJ2-3, with 13 bases lining up with TRBD2. CDR1 is LGHNA, CDR2 YNFKEQ, per germline. This CDR3 spans 18 amino acids. The ends lost 4 bases at V and 2 bases at J; junction bases unmatched: 9.

V usage is TRBV5-1 and J usage is TRBJ2-3; 8 nucleotides match TRBD2. The trim removed 7 bases at V and 0 bases at J, leaving 4 bases unmatched. There are 14 residues in the CDR3. The germline CDR1 and CDR2 sequences are SGHRS and YFSETQ. CDR3 DNA sequence: TGCGCCAGCCGAATAGCGGGGAGCACAGATACGCAGTATTTT. Translation: CASRIAGSTDTQYF.

The chain carries TRBV5-4 and TRBJ2-5; TRBD2 agrees at 10 bases. CDR3 length equals 17 residues. The V gene end was trimmed by 4 bases and the J gene end by 1 base; junction bases not matched to a gene: 10. The germline V gene encodes CDR1 SGHNT and CDR2 YYREEE (reference sequence). CDR3 protein: CASSRERGGLGQETQYF. The DNA for the CDR3 is TGTGCCAGCAGCCGGGAGCGGGGGGGATTAGGCCAAGAGACCCAGTACTTC.

The table lists this clone with a few counts. The chain carries TRBV27 and TRBJ2-1; a possible D gene is TRBD1 (5 bases). This CDR3 comprises 15 residues. CDR1 MNHEY and CDR2 SMNVEV come from the germline V gene (reference sequence). V lost 7 bases, J lost 8 bases, and 21 bases lay in between. The CDR3 DNA sequence: TGTGCCAGCACCACGTTCGGGCAGGGAAGAGATGAGCAGTTCTTC. Its translation is CASTTFGQGRDEQFF.

The V call is TRBV19, the J call TRBJ2-1, with 12 bases identical to TRBD2. From germline, CDR1 is LNHDA and CDR2 SQIVND (reference sequence). The CDR3 consists of 17 residues. V shed 6 bases and J 5 bases; nucleotides not matched to a gene: 11. CDR3 region: CASRTGLAGQANNEQFF. The CDR3 nucleotides are TGTGCCAGTAGAACTGGACTAGCGGGGCAAGCCAACAATGAGCAGTTCTTC. Using reference TRBV19 and TRBJ2-1 for the parts outside the CDR3, the full variable domain is DGGITQSPKYLFRKEGQNVTLSCEQNLNHDAMYWYRQDPGQGLRLIYYSQIVNDFQKGDIAEGYSVSREKKESFPLTVTSAQKNPTAFYLCASRTGLAGQANNEQFFGPGTRLTVL.

This chain links TRBV4-2 with TRBJ2-5, with 11 bases matching TRBD2. Germline CDR1 LGHNA, CDR2 YNFKEQ. V lost 0 bases and J lost 9; bases outside the gene matches: 9. This CDR3 spans 16 amino acids. CDR3 coding DNA: TGTGCCAGCAGCCAAGAGGCTTCGGTAGCGGGGGGGCCCCAGTACTTC. Its protein product is CASSQEASVAGGPQYF.

The chain links TRBV19 to TRBJ1-2, with D uncertain. The CDR3 is 15 amino acids. Trimming cost V 3 bases and J 1 base, with 12 bases left between them. Germline V gene sequence: CDR1 LNHDA, CDR2 SQIVND (reference sequence). Here the CDR3 reads CASSMAWEGNYGYTF. CDR3 nucleotide sequence: TGTGCCAGTAGTATGGCCTGGGAGGGTAACTATGGCTACACCTTC.